The following is a TCR beta chain sequence with its context. These data originate in a study of blood T cell repertoires in COVID-19. Overall study: The cDNA or gDNA used as material had been derived from T cells, B-cell-depleted T cells, or PBMCs.

Germline V gene data show CDR1 as GTSNPN and CDR2 as SVGIG (reference sequence). CDR3 length: 16 amino acids. With V trimmed by 1 base and J by 4 bases, 9 bases remained unmatched. Data came from immunoSEQ multiplex PCR; TCRdb stores just in-frame clones and leaves some out. This table has 450,000 or so clones, 85% to 90% appearing once. The source is a young man with COVID-19, enrolled during active disease. The rearrangement uses TRBV30 and TRBJ2-7, with TRBD2 matching 11 bases. The source material was peripheral blood. The CDR3 DNA is TGTGCCTGGAGTGCGAGGAGACTAGCGGGGAGATACGAGCAGTACTTC. Translation: CAWSARRLAGRYEQYF.